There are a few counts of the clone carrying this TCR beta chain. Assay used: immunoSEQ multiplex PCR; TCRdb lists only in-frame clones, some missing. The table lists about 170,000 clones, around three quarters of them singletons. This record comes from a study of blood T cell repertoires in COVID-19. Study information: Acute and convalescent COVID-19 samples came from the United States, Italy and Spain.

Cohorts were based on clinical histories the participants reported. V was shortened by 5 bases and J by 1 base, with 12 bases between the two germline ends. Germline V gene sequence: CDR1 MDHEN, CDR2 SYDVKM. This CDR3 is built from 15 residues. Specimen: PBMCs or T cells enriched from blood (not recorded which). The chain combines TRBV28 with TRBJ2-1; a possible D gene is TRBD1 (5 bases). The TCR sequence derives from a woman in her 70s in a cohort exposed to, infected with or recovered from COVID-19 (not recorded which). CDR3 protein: CASSRTGNSYNEQFF. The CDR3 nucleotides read TGTGCCAGCAGTCGTACAGGAAATTCCTACAATGAGCAGTTCTTC.